The source of this T cell receptor (beta chain) is a study of blood T cell repertoires in COVID-19. The V and J ends lost 7 bases and 3 bases, in that order; junction bases with no gene match: 14. This CDR3 has 17 amino acids. Germline V gene lookup returns CDR1 MDHEN and CDR2 SYDVKM. The table came from immunoSEQ multiplex PCR; TCRdb's copy has only in-frame clones and leaves some out. This table has about 200,000 clones, roughly 80% appearing once. This sequence originates from a man in his 60s with COVID-19, enrolled during active disease. The specimen was peripheral blood. The chain recombines TRBV28 with TRBJ1-5; 8 bases are shared with TRBD1. CDR3 amino acids: CASISLRDRIPNQPQHF. The CDR3, as DNA: TGTGCCAGCATCTCCCTCCGGGACAGGATTCCCAATCAGCCCCAGCATTTT.